Shown below are 6 T cell receptor beta chains from a single sample sequenced in a study of beta chain features in type 1 diabetes. Study observations and caveats: The study found moderately but significantly shorter TCRB CDR3s in all four CD4+ subsets of Type 1 diabetes patients.

These receptors have no identified antigens. Expressed TCRB transcripts were sequenced, since all the RNA that had been isolated was reverse transcribed. Clones were read by immunoSEQ multiplex PCR, and TCRdb kept only the in-frame ones, dropping some. The sample has 640,000 or so clones; around an eighth are singletons. The sequencing sample was made of naive CD4+ T cells from blood. These TCRs come from a man aged 18 to 29 with type 1 diabetes.

The J gene is TRBJ2-3, the V gene TRBV7-9, with TRBD2 matching 10 bases. The trim removed 7 bases at V and 2 bases at J, leaving 6 bases unmatched. CDR1 and CDR2 from the germline V gene are SEHNR and FQNEAQ (reference sequence). The CDR3 is 15 residues long. The CDR3 sequence is CASIKLAGNTDTQYF. In DNA form, the CDR3 reads TGTGCCAGCATCAAACTAGCGGGGAACACAGATACGCAGTATTTT.

The chain carries TRBV5-1 and TRBJ1-1, with D perhaps TRBD1 (6 bases). CDR3 length equals 17 residues. Germline CDR1 and CDR2: SGHRS and YFSETQ. Trimming left V 0 bases short and J 7 bases short, with 22 bases between. CDR3 residues: CASSLVLQGWGEGEAFF. DNA for the CDR3: TGCGCCAGCAGCTTGGTTTTACAGGGTTGGGGCGAGGGTGAAGCTTTCTTT.

This chain uses TRBV30 with TRBJ1-2; no reliable D call. The CDR3 runs to 14 residues. Trimming shortened V by 0 bases and J by 7 bases, and 15 bases separated the two germline ends. The germline CDR1 and CDR2 sequences are GTSNPN and SVGIG (reference sequence). The chain's CDR3 is CAWSVDPTVPGYTF. CDR3 sequence (DNA): TGTGCCTGGAGTGTAGACCCTACGGTCCCTGGCTACACCTTC.

The rearrangement uses TRBV5-4 and TRBJ1-1, with D unclear. There are 14 residues in the CDR3. The V end was cut by 2 bases, the J end by 6 bases, with 14 bases between. CDR1 and CDR2 (germline): SGHNT, YYREEE (reference sequence). The CDR3 loop is CASSFPTPSPEAFF. In DNA form, the CDR3 reads TGTGCCAGCAGCTTCCCGACTCCTTCCCCTGAAGCTTTCTTT.

This clone was recorded a few times. V and J are TRBV30 and TRBJ1-3; D uncertain. This CDR3 has 13 residues. Germline V lookup: CDR1 GTSNPN, CDR2 SVGIG (reference sequence). V was cut by 5 bases and J by 4 bases, with 12 bases left in between. The CDR3 reads CAWETGGGNTIYF. CDR3 nucleotides: TGTGCCTGGGAGACCGGAGGGGGAAACACCATATATTTT.

This clone was seen only a few times. A much larger clone lies one base from this, so it may be a read error. The V call is TRBV18, the J call TRBJ2-1, with D unclear. Germline V gene sequence: CDR1 KGHSH, CDR2 LQKENI. CDR3 length equals 11 residues. Trimming cost V 2 bases and J 7 bases, with 3 bases left between them. CDR3 sequence reads: CASSPENEQFF. CDR3 nucleotide sequence: TGTGCCAGCTCACCAGAAAATGAGCAGTTCTTC.